These 31 T cell receptor beta chains were sequenced from one sample in a study of cytomegalovirus exposure and HLA in healthy donors. Primers included in the PCR were 60 Vbeta and 13 Jbeta primers. Clones were read by immunoSEQ multiplex PCR, and TCRdb kept only the in-frame ones, dropping some. The sample has 85,000 to 90,000 clones; 85% to 90% are singletons. Source material: PBMCs. These receptors originate from a man between 18 and 29 years old in good health and CMV-seronegative.

This clone appeared a single time. This rearrangement joins TRBV28 to TRBJ2-1; 10 positions agree with TRBD2. This CDR3 spans 15 amino acids. The V gene's germline CDR1 is MDHEN and CDR2 SYDVKM. V lost 3 bases, J lost 9 bases, and 8 bases stayed unmatched. CDR3 in amino acids: CASSLGRLAGSEQFF. CDR3 sequence (DNA): TGTGCCAGCAGTTTGGGTCGACTAGCGGGCAGTGAGCAGTTCTTC. The full variable domain, in which reference TRBV28 and TRBJ2-1 provide the parts outside the CDR3, is DVKVTQSSRYLVKRTGEKVFLECVQDMDHENMFWYRQDPGLGLRLIYFSYDVKMKEKGDIPEGYSVSREKKERFSLILESASTNQTSMYLCASSLGRLAGSEQFFGPGTRLTVL.

V gene TRBV2 combines with J gene TRBJ2-7; D is perhaps TRBD1 (5 bases). The CDR3 loop spans 13 amino acids. V dropped 7 bases and J dropped 7 bases, with 17 bases sitting between them. CDR1 and CDR2 (germline): SNHLY, FYNNEI. For the CDR3, the DNA is TGTGCCAGCAAATTGGACAAGAGGCATGAGCAGTACTTC. It encodes CASKLDKRHEQYF.

The chain recombines TRBV29-1 with TRBJ1-1; 10 nucleotides agree with TRBD1. Germline values: CDR1 SQVTM, CDR2 ANQGSEA. This CDR3 is built from 15 residues. V dropped 6 bases and J dropped 1; count of bases not matched to a gene: 8. The chain's CDR3 is CSVGTTGGPNTEAFF. The CDR3 nucleotides read TGCAGCGTGGGAACGACAGGGGGCCCGAACACTGAAGCTTTCTTT.

The chain recombines TRBV27 with TRBJ2-1; TRBD1 agrees at 10 bases. In germline, CDR1 is MNHEY, CDR2 SMNVEV (reference sequence). With 4 bases clipped from V and 1 base from J, the junction kept 16 bases outside the gene matches. The CDR3 covers 20 residues. The CDR3 DNA follows: TGTGCCAGCAGTTCATGGACAGGGGGAAGCGGGAGTGGGTCCTACAATGAGCAGTTCTTC. Its translation is CASSSWTGGSGSGSYNEQFF.

The chain has TRBV30 and TRBJ2-3; possibly TRBD1 for D (6 bases). The germline CDR1 and CDR2 sequences are GTSNPN and SVGIG (reference sequence). V lost 0 bases and J lost 4, with 11 bases in between. The CDR3 loop spans 14 amino acids. The CDR3 sequence: CAWSVTQGPDTQYF. The DNA for the CDR3 is TGTGCCTGGAGTGTAACACAGGGCCCAGATACGCAGTATTTT.

The chain is built from TRBV7-2 and TRBJ2-1, with 11 bases matching TRBD2. Germline CDR1 and CDR2: SGHTA and FQGNSA. The CDR3 runs to 15 residues. V lost 5 bases to trimming and J lost 4 bases; unmatched junction nucleotides: 4. The CDR3 nucleotides read TGTGCCAGCAGCCCTACTAGCGGGGGTTACAATGAGCAGTTCTTC. Translating it yields CASSPTSGGYNEQFF.

This chain connects TRBV19 to TRBJ2-5; 12 bases align to TRBD2. Germline CDR1 reads LNHDA; CDR2 reads SQIVND (reference sequence). V dropped 5 bases and J dropped 5; count of bases not matched to a gene: 6. There are 15 residues in the CDR3. The CDR3 coding sequence is TGTGCCAGTAGTCGACTAGCGGGAGTTGGGGAGACCCAGTACTTC. This translates into CASSRLAGVGETQYF.

The chain joins TRBV19 to TRBJ1-1; 7 bases agree with TRBD1. The V gene end was trimmed by 10 bases and the J gene end by 7 bases; junction bases not matched to a gene: 18. There are 15 residues in the CDR3. Germline V gene sequence: CDR1 LNHDA, CDR2 SQIVND (reference sequence). CDR3 in amino acids: CATLNWGTDRSEAFF. For the CDR3, the DNA is TGTGCCACCCTTAACTGGGGGACAGACCGAAGTGAAGCTTTCTTT.

V gene TRBV5-1 combines with J gene TRBJ1-3, with D tentatively TRBD1 (5 bases). The V gene lost 4 bases and the J gene lost 0 bases, with 14 bases spanning the gap. Germline CDR1 and CDR2: SGHRS and YFSETQ. The CDR3 runs 16 residues. The CDR3: CASSREGRDSGNTIYF. DNA for the CDR3: TGCGCCAGCAGCCGGGAGGGGCGCGACTCTGGAAACACCATATATTTT. Based on the CDR3 plus reference TRBV5-1 and TRBJ1-3, the full variable domain is KAGVTQTPRYLIKTRGQQVTLSCSPISGHRSVSWYQQTPGQGLQFLFEYFSETQRNKGNFPGRFSGRQFSNSRSEMNVSTLELGDSALYLCASSREGRDSGNTIYFGEGSWLTVV.

This chain uses TRBV5-1 with TRBJ1-1; D may be TRBD1 (6 bases). This CDR3 is 12 amino acids long. CDR1 SGHRS and CDR2 YFSETQ come from the germline V gene. V was trimmed by 6 bases and J by 7 bases, leaving 13 bases between them. DNA for the CDR3: TGCGCCAGCACGGCGGGGGCTAGTGAAGCTTTCTTT. Protein: CASTAGASEAFF. Using reference TRBV5-1 and TRBJ1-1 for the parts outside the CDR3, the full variable domain is KAGVTQTPRYLIKTRGQQVTLSCSPISGHRSVSWYQQTPGQGLQFLFEYFSETQRNKGNFPGRFSGRQFSNSRSEMNVSTLELGDSALYLCASTAGASEAFFGQGTRLTVV.

The chain carries TRBV5-1 and TRBJ2-2, with 9 bases fitting TRBD1. The CDR3 length is 15 residues. Unmatched junction bases numbered 7, after V lost 6 bases and J lost 4 bases. CDR1 and CDR2 from the germline V gene are SGHRS and YFSETQ. The CDR3 region is CASTRGTGITGELFF. The CDR3 DNA reads as TGCGCCAGCACCCGAGGGACAGGGATCACCGGGGAGCTGTTTTTT.

The chain recombines TRBV9 with TRBJ2-3; the match to TRBD1 covers 9 bases. After removal of 1 base from V and 3 bases from J, the junction contained 3 bases not matched to a gene. The germline CDR1 and CDR2 sequences are SGDLS and YYNGEE. The CDR3 length is 15 residues. The CDR3 DNA follows: TGTGCCAGCAGCGTAACAGGACAGGGGACAGATACGCAGTATTTT. Translating gives CASSVTGQGTDTQYF.

This clone showed up just a few times. The gene calls are TRBV5-4 and TRBJ2-7; 7 positions match TRBD1. The germline V gene encodes CDR1 SGHNT and CDR2 YYREEE (reference sequence). Trimming took 3 bases from V and 3 from J; bases not matched to a gene: 3. The CDR3 consists of 13 residues. The CDR3 nucleotides read TGTGCCAGCAGCTCCGACAGGGTCTACGAGCAGTACTTC. The encoded protein is CASSSDRVYEQYF. Supplemented by reference TRBV5-4 and TRBJ2-7, the full variable domain reads ETGVTQSPTHLIKTRGQQVTLRCSSQSGHNTVSWYQQALGQGPQFIFQYYREEENGRGNFPPRFSGLQFPNYSSELNVNALELDDSALYLCASSSDRVYEQYFGPGTRLTVT.

This clone came up a few times. The chain uses TRBV27 and TRBJ1-5; 7 bases line up with TRBD1. CDR1 is MNHEY and CDR2 is SMNVEV in the germline V gene (reference sequence). CDR3 length: 15 residues. With 4 bases clipped from V and 3 bases from J, the junction kept 6 bases outside the gene matches. The chain's CDR3 is CASSSGGRINQPQHF. The CDR3 DNA reads as TGTGCCAGCAGTTCAGGGGGTCGGATCAATCAGCCCCAGCATTTT.

The chain links TRBV7-8 to TRBJ2-4, with TRBD1 identical over 9 bases. The V segment lost 5 bases and the J segment 3 bases; nucleotides outside the gene matches: 14. This CDR3 is 18 amino acids long. Germline assignment: CDR1 SGHVS and CDR2 FQNEAQ. CDR3: CASSPEAGTGLGKNIQYF. The CDR3 DNA reads TGTGCCAGCAGCCCCGAGGCCGGGACAGGGTTGGGCAAAAACATTCAGTACTTC.

The chain carries TRBV5-5 and TRBJ2-3; 8 bases match TRBD2. Germline V gene data show CDR1 as SGHKS and CDR2 as YYEKEE (reference sequence). The CDR3 has 16 amino acids. J lost 6 bases, V lost 4 bases, and 13 bases had no gene match. In DNA, the CDR3 is TGTGCCAGCAGCCCAGGACTAGCTAAGTCTTTTGATACGCAGTATTTT. As protein: CASSPGLAKSFDTQYF.

The rearrangement joins TRBV2 to TRBJ2-5; D might be TRBD2 (7 bases). The CDR3 consists of 16 residues. Germline V lookup: CDR1 SNHLY, CDR2 FYNNEI. V gave up 2 bases and J gave up 4 bases, with 17 bases separating them. CDR3 DNA: TGTGCCAGCAGTGAATTAGCAACGGGGGGCCGAGAGACCCAGTACTTC. This codes for CASSELATGGRETQYF. Full variable domain (missing parts from reference TRBV2 and TRBJ2-5): EPEVTQTPSHQVTQMGQEVILRCVPISNHLYFYWYRQILGQKVEFLVSFYNNEISEKSEIFDDQFSVERPDGSNFTLKIRSTKLEDSAMYFCASSELATGGRETQYFGPGTRLLVL.

This clone showed up just once. The rearrangement links TRBV18 to TRBJ1-1; D may be TRBD1 (5 bases). Germline CDR1 reads KGHSH; CDR2 reads LQKENI. The ends were cut back, 1 base at V and 2 bases at J, with 17 bases in the middle. This CDR3 contains 17 residues. The CDR3 coding sequence is TGTGCCAGCTCACCACGCCAGGGCCAAGTGTTAAACACTGAAGCTTTCTTT. This gives the protein CASSPRQGQVLNTEAFF.

The rearrangement links TRBV9 to TRBJ2-6; TRBD1 aligns across 7 bases. The germline CDR1 and CDR2 sequences are SGDLS and YYNGEE. V lost 2 bases and J lost 0; bases outside the gene matches: 11. The CDR3 loop spans 19 amino acids. The CDR3 is CASSVSDRAPLSGANVLTF. CDR3 DNA: TGTGCCAGCAGCGTCTCAGACAGGGCCCCTCTCTCTGGGGCCAACGTCCTGACTTTC.

The rearrangement links TRBV6-5 to TRBJ2-1; D gene uncertain. This CDR3 has 15 amino acids. Germline lookup yields CDR1 MNHEY and CDR2 SVGAGI. V was clipped by 2 bases and J by 8 bases, with 16 bases between them. The CDR3 region has the DNA TGTGCCAGCAGTTACCTGTCCCTGGTGGGCGATGAGCAGTTCTTC. It translates to CASSYLSLVGDEQFF.

A few counts support this clone. The chain is built from TRBV14 and TRBJ2-3; the D gene is possibly TRBD2 (5 bases). Germline V lookup: CDR1 SGHDN, CDR2 FVKESK. Trimming left V 2 bases short and J 5 bases short, with 14 bases between. This CDR3 spans 15 amino acids. The CDR3 nucleotides read TGTGCCAGCAGCCAACCGACTACCTTGGGAGATACGCAGTATTTT. It specifies CASSQPTTLGDTQYF.

J is TRBJ1-1 and V is TRBV27, with 11 nucleotides matching TRBD1. This CDR3 region has 15 residues. J was trimmed by 3 bases and V by 4 bases; bases with no gene match: 4. Germline loops: CDR1 MNHEY, CDR2 SMNVEV (reference sequence). The CDR3 bases are TGTGCCAGCAGTTCGGGGACAGGGGGGCACACTGAAGCTTTCTTT. Amino acid sequence: CASSSGTGGHTEAFF.

In its sample, this clone is medium-sized. V and J are TRBV25-1 and TRBJ2-2; TRBD2 matches at 7 bases. Germline V CDR1 and CDR2: MGHDK, SYGVNS. The length of the CDR3 is 16 residues. The V gene end was trimmed by 2 bases and the J gene end by 0 bases; junction bases not matched to a gene: 3. CDR3: CASSEAGDANTGELFF. DNA for the CDR3: TGTGCCAGCAGTGAAGCGGGAGACGCGAACACCGGGGAGCTGTTTTTT.

The chain links TRBV11-2 to TRBJ2-1; 7 bases map to TRBD2. The germline CDR1 and CDR2 sequences are SGHAT and FQNNGV. J was trimmed by 14 bases and V by 5 bases; bases with no gene match: 12. The CDR3 consists of 13 residues. Written as DNA, the CDR3 is TGTGCCAGCAGCCCCCCCTGGGAGCGGGGTAAGTTCTTC. It yields the protein CASSPPWERGKFF.

This chain joins TRBV7-2 and TRBJ1-2, with 8 positions matching TRBD1. Germline V gene sequence: CDR1 SGHTA, CDR2 FQGNSA. The ends lost 5 bases at V and 1 base at J; junction bases unmatched: 6. The CDR3 totals 15 residues. CDR3 region: CASSPDRVGNYGYTF. The DNA of the CDR3 is TGTGCCAGCAGCCCGGACAGGGTTGGTAACTATGGCTACACCTTC.

This clone was detected only a few times. CDR3 residues: CASSLKQQGGGLDTQYF. The CDR3 coding sequence is TGTGCCAGCAGTCTAAAACAACAGGGCGGGGGTCTGGATACGCAGTATTTT. The chain couples TRBV27 to TRBJ2-3, with a possible D match to TRBD2 (7 bases). V lost 5 bases and J 6 bases, leaving 24 bases between the germline ends. CDR3 size: 17 residues. Germline CDR1 reads MNHEY; CDR2 reads SMNVEV (reference sequence).

The chain is built from TRBV4-1 and TRBJ1-1; TRBD1 might be the D (5 bases). The CDR3 is made up of 16 amino acids. The ends were cut back, 0 bases at V and 0 bases at J, with 11 bases in the middle. Per the germline V gene, CDR1 is MGHRA and CDR2 is YSYEKL. In nucleotides, the CDR3 is TGCGCCAGCAGCCAAGATCAACAGGCAATGAACACTGAAGCTTTCTTT. It specifies CASSQDQQAMNTEAFF.

The chain links TRBV5-4 to TRBJ2-5; 8 nucleotides match TRBD2. Germline lookup yields CDR1 SGHNT and CDR2 YYREEE (reference sequence). The CDR3 has 16 amino acids. Trimming took 1 base from V and 2 from J; bases not matched to a gene: 7. The CDR3 region is CASSLIGSGGQETQYF. The CDR3 nucleotides read TGTGCCAGCAGCTTGATTGGGTCGGGAGGGCAAGAGACCCAGTACTTC.

V is TRBV5-1 and J is TRBJ2-1, with 9 bases identical to TRBD1. V shed 2 bases, J shed 7 bases, and the junction held 4 bases outside the gene matches. Germline CDR1 reads SGHRS; CDR2 reads YFSETQ. This CDR3 has 14 residues. For the CDR3, the DNA is TGCGCCAGCAGCTTACAGGGGGCAACGAATGAGCAGTTCTTC. Translating gives CASSLQGATNEQFF.

The chain combines TRBV25-1 with TRBJ2-5; TRBD2 agrees at 8 bases. Germline V gene lookup returns CDR1 MGHDK and CDR2 SYGVNS. After removal of 6 bases from V and 1 base from J, the junction contained 16 bases not matched to a gene. The CDR3 has 18 residues. CDR3 in DNA: TGTGCCAGCAGCCCGTCGAAGGTTCGTAGCGGGGCCCAAGAGACCCAGTACTTC. Its protein product is CASSPSKVRSGAQETQYF. The variable domain in full, with the rest retrieved from reference TRBV25-1 and TRBJ2-5, is EADIYQTPRYLVIGTGKKITLECSQTMGHDKMYWYQQDPGMELHLIHYSYGVNSTEKGDLSSESTVSRIRTEHFPLTLESARPSHTSQYLCASSPSKVRSGAQETQYFGPGTRLLVL.

On this clone itself: The junction differs from germline at one of its ends, possibly a read error. CDR3 sequence: CASSLGGRGAPQGDTQYF. In nucleotides, the CDR3 is TGTGCCAGCAGCTTGGGGGGGCGGGGGGCCCCTCAGGGAGATACACAGTATTTT. V usage is TRBV5-4 and J usage is TRBJ2-3, with 8 bases lining up with TRBD2. In germline, CDR1 is SGHNT, CDR2 YYREEE (reference sequence). This CDR3 is built from 18 residues.